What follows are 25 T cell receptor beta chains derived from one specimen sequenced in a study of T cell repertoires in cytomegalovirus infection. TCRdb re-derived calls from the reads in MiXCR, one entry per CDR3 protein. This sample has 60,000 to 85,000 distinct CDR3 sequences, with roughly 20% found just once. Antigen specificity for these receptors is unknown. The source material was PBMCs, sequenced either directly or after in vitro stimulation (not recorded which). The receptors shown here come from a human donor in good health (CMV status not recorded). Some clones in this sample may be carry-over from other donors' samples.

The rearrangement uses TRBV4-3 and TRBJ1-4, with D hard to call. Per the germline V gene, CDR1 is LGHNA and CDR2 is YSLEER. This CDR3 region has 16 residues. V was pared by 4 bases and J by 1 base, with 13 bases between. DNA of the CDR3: TGCGCCAGCAGCCCCCTCCCCTGGGGAACTAATGAAAAACTGTTTTTT. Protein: CASSPLPWGTNEKLFF.

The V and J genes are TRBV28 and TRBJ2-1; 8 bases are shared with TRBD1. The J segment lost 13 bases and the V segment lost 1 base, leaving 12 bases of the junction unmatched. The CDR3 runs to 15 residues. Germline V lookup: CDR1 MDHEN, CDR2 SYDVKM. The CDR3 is CASSLSGQADRGQFF. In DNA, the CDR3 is TGTGCCAGCAGTTTATCGGGACAGGCGGACCGGGGACAGTTCTTC.

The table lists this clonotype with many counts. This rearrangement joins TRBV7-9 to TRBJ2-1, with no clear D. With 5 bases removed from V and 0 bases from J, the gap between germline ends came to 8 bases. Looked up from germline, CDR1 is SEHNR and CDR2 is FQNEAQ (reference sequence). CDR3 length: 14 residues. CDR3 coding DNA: TGTGCCAGCAGCATAACCTTCTCCTACAATGAGCAGTTCTTC. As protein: CASSITFSYNEQFF.

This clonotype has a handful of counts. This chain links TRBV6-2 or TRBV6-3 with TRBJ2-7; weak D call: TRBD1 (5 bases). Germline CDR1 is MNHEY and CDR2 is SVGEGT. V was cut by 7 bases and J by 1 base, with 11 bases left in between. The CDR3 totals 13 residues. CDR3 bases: TGTGCCAGCAAGTTGACAGCTTCCTACGAGCAGTACTTC. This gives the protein CASKLTASYEQYF.

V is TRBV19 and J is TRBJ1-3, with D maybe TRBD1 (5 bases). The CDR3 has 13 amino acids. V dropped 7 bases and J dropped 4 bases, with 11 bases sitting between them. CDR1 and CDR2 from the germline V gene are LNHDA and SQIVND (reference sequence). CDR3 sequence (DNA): TGTGCCAGTACAGACAGATTCGGAAACACCATATATTTT. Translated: CASTDRFGNTIYF.

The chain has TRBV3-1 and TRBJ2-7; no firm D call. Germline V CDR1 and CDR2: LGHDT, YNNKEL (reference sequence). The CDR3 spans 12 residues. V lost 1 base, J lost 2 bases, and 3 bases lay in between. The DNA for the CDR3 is TGTGCCAGCAGCCAAGGCCCCTACGAGCAGTACTTC. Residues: CASSQGPYEQYF.

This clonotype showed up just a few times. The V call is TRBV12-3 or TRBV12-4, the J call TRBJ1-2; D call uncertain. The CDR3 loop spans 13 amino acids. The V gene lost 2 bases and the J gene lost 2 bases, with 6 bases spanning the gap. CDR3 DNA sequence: TGTGCCAGCAGTTTACAACGCAACTATGGCTACACCTTC. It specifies CASSLQRNYGYTF.

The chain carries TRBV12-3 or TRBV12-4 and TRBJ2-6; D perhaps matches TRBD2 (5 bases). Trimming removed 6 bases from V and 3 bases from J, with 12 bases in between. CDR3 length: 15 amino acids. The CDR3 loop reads CASSHTGGGANVLTF. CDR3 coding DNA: TGTGCCAGCAGCCACACCGGAGGTGGGGCCAACGTCCTGACTTTC.

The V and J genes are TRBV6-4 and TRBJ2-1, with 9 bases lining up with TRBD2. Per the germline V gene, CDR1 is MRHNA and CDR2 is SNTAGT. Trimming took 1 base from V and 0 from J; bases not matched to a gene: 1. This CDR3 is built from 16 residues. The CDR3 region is CASSDFSGSSYNEQFF. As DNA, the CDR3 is TGTGCCAGCAGTGACTTTAGCGGGAGCTCCTACAATGAGCAGTTCTTC.

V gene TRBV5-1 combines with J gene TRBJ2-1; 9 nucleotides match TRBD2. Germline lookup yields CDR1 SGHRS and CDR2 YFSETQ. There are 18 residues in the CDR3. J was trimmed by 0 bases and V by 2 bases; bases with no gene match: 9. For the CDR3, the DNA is TGCGCCAGCAGCTTCGGGAAAAGCGGGAGGAGCTCCTACAATGAGCAGTTCTTC. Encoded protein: CASSFGKSGRSSYNEQFF.

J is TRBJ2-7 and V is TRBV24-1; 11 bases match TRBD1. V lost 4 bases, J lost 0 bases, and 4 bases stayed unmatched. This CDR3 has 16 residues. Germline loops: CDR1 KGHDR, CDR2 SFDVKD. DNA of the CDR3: TGTGCCACCAGTGACTCGGGACAGGGGGTCTCCTACGAGCAGTACGTC. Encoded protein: CATSDSGQGVSYEQYV.

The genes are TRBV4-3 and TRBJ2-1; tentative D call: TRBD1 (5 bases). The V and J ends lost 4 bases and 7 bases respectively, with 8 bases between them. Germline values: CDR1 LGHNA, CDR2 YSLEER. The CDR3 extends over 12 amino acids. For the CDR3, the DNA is TGCGCCAGCAGCCTCAGGGTTAATGAGCAGTTCTTC. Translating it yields CASSLRVNEQFF.

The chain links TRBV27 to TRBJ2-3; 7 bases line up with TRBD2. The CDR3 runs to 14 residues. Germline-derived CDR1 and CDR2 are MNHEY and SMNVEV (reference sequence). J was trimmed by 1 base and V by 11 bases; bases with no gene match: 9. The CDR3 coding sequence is TGTGCCTCCAGCGGGCTAGCGGGCACAGATACGCAGTATTTT. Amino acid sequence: CASSGLAGTDTQYF.

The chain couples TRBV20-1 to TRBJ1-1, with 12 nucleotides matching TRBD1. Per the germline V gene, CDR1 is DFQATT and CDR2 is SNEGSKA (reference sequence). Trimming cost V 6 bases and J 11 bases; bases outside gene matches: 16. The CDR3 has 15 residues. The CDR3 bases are TGCAGTGCCCAAATCTCCGGGACAGGGGGCGCTGGGGCTTTCTTT. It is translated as CSAQISGTGGAGAFF.

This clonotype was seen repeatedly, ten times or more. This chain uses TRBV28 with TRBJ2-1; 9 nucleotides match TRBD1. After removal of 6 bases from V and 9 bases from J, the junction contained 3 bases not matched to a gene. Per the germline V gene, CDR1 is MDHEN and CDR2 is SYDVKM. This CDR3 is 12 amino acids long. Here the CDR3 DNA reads TGTGCCAGCAGGCTGACAGGGGGTGAGCAGTTCTTC. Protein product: CASRLTGGEQFF.

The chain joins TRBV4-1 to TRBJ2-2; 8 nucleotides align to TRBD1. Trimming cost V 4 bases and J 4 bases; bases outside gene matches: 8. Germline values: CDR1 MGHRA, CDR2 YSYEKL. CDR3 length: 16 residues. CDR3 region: CASSPDQGAATGELFF. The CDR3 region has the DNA TGCGCCAGCAGCCCGGATCAGGGGGCCGCCACCGGGGAGCTGTTTTTT.

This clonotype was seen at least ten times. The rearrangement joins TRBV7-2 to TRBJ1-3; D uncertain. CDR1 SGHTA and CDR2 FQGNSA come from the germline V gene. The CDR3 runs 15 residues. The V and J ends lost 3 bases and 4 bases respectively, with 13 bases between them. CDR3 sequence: CASSFRASEGNTIYF. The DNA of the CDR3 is TGTGCCAGCAGCTTTAGGGCGTCGGAAGGAAACACCATATATTTT.

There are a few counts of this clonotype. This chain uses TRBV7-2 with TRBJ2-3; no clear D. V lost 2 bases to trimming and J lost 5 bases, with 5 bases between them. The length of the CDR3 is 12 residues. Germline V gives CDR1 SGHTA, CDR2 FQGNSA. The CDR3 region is CASSLIRDTQYF. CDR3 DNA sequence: TGTGCCAGCAGCTTAATAAGAGATACGCAGTATTTT.

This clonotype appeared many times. In DNA, the CDR3 is TGTGCCAGCAGCTACGGGACTCTGGAGACCCAGTACTTC. It is translated as CASSYGTLETQYF. This chain uses TRBV7-6 with TRBJ2-5, with a tentative D call TRBD2 (6 bases). Trimming stripped 4 bases from V and 5 bases from J, with 11 bases between. Germline loops: CDR1 SGHVS, CDR2 FNYEAQ. This CDR3 is 13 amino acids long.

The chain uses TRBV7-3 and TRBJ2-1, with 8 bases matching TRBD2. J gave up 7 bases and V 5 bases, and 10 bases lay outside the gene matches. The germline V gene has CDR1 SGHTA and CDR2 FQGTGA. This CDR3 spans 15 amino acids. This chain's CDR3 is CASSPYSGRGNEQFF. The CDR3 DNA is TGTGCCAGCAGCCCCTACAGCGGGAGAGGGAATGAGCAGTTCTTC.

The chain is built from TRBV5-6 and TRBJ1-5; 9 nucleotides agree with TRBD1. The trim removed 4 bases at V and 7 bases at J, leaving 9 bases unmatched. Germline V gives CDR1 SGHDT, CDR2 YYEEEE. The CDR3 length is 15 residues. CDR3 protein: CASSPGTGQGQPQHF. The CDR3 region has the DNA TGTGCCAGCAGCCCTGGGACAGGGCAGGGACAGCCCCAGCATTTT.

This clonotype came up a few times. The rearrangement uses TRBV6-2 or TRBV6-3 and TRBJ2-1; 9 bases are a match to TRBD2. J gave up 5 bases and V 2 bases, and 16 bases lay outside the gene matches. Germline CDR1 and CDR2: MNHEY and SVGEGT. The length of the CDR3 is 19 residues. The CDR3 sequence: CASSYGRWASGKGNNEQFF. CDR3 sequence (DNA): TGTGCCAGCAGTTACGGAAGATGGGCTAGCGGGAAGGGAAACAATGAGCAGTTCTTC.

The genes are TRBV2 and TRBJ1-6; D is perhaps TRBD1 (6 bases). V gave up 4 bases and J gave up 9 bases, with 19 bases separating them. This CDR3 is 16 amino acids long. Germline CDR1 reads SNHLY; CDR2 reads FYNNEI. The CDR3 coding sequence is TGTGCCAGCAGTGGCCTCTTGGGGGCGAGGGGTTCACCCCTCCACTTT. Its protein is CASSGLLGARGSPLHF. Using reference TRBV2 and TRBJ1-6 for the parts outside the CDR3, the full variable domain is EPEVTQTPSHQVTQMGQEVILRCVPISNHLYFYWYRQILGQKVEFLVSFYNNEISEKSEIFDDQFSVERPDGSNFTLKIRSTKLEDSAMYFCASSGLLGARGSPLHFGNGTRLTVT.

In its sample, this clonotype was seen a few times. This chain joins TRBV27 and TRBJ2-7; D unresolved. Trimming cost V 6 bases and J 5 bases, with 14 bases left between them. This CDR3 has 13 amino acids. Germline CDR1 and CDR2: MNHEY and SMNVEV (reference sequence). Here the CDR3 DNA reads TGTGCCAGCAGATATATTTTAGGAGACGAGCAGTACTTC. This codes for CASRYILGDEQYF.

CDR3 in amino acids: CASRETGVPNSPLHF. The DNA for the CDR3 is TGTGCCAGCAGGGAGACAGGGGTTCCTAATTCACCCCTCCACTTT. V gene TRBV6-1 combines with J gene TRBJ1-6; the match to TRBD1 covers 8 bases. Trimming cost V 6 bases and J 6 bases; bases outside gene matches: 7. Germline V lookup: CDR1 MNHNS, CDR2 SASEGT. This CDR3 has 15 amino acids.